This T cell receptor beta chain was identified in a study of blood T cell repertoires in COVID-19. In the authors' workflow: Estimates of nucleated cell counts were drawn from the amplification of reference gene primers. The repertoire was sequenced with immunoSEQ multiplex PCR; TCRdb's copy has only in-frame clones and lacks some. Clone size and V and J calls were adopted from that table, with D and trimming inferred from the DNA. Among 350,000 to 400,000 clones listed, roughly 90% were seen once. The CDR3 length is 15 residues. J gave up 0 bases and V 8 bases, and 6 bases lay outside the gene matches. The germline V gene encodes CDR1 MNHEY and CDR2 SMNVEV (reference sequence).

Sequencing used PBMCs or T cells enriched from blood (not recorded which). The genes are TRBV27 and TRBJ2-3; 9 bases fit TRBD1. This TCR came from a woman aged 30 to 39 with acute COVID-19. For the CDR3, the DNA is TGTGCCAGCGGGGACAGGGACGGGAGCACAGATACGCAGTATTTT. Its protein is CASGDRDGSTDTQYF.